This T cell receptor beta chain is drawn from a study of identical twins. Trimming left V 4 bases short and J 4 bases short, with 13 bases between. Germline V gene data show CDR1 as MGHRA and CDR2 as YSYEKL. This CDR3 spans 15 amino acids. The cDNA had a unique molecular identifier and a template-switch universal primer site. TCRdb recomputed calls from the 5' RACE reads with MiXCR, one row per CDR3 protein. The sample shows just over 500,000 distinct CDR3 sequences, less than 25% of them seen only once. The same sample was also studied in work on T cells expressing NK-cell markers.

The sample taken for sequencing was CD4+ T cells sorted from blood. The sequence was collected from a woman aged 18 to 35 in good health. The chain couples TRBV4-1 to TRBJ2-2; D gene uncertain. The CDR3 is CASSPKGGITGELFF. The CDR3 region has the DNA TGCGCCAGCAGCCCCAAGGGCGGAATCACCGGGGAGCTGTTTTTT.